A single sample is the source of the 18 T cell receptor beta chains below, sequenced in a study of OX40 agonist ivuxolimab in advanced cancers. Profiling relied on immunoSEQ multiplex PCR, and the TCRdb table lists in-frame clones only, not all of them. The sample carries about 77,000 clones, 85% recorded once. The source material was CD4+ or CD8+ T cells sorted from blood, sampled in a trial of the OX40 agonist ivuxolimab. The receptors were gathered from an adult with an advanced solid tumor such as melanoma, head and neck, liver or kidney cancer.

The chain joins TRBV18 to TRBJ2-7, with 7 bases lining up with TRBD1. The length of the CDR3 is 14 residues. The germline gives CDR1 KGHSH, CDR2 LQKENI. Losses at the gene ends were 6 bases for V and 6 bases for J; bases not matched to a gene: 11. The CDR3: CASSRPGTVGEQYF. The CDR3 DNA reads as TGTGCCAGCTCGCGCCCCGGGACAGTCGGCGAGCAGTACTTC.

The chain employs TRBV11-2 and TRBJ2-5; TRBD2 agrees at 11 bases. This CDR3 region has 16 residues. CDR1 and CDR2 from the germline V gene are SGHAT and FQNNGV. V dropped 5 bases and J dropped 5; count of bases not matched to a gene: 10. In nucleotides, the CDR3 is TGTGCCAGCAGCCCTAGCGGGGGGCCCCGCCGGGAGACCCAGTACTTC. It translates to CASSPSGGPRRETQYF. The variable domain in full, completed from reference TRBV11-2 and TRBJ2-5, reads EAGVAQSPRYKIIEKRQSVAFWCNPISGHATLYWYQQILGQGPKLLIQFQNNGVVDDSQLPKDRFSAERLKGVDSTLKIQPAKLEDSAVYLCASSPSGGPRRETQYFGPGTRLLVL.

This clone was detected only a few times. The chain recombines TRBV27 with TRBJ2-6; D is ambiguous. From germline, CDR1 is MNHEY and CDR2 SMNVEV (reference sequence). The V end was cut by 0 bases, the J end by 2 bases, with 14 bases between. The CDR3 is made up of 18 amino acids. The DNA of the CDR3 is TGTGCCAGCAGTTTATCGGGCAGCCTCTCTGCTGGGGCCAACGTCCTGACTTTC. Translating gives CASSLSGSLSAGANVLTF.

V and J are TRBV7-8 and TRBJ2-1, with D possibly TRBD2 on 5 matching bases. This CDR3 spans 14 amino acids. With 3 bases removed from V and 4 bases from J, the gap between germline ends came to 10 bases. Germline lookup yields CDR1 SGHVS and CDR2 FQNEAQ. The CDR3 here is CASSFGERYNEQFF. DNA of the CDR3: TGTGCCAGCAGCTTCGGGGAGAGATACAATGAGCAGTTCTTC.

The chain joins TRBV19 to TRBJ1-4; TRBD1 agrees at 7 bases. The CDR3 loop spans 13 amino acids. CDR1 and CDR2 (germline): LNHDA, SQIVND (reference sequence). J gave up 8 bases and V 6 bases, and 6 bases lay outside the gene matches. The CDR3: CASRDGTDEKLFF. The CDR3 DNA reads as TGTGCCAGTAGGGACGGGACAGACGAAAAACTGTTTTTT.

The CDR3 nucleotides read TGTGCCAGCAGCGCCGGGACTAGAACTCAAGAGACCCAGTACTTC. Its translation is CASSAGTRTQETQYF. This rearrangement joins TRBV7-9 to TRBJ2-5; 8 nucleotides agree with TRBD2. Germline loops: CDR1 SEHNR, CDR2 FQNEAQ (reference sequence). The junction had 7 bases not matched to a gene; V was cut back by 5 bases and J by 2 bases. This CDR3 region has 15 residues.

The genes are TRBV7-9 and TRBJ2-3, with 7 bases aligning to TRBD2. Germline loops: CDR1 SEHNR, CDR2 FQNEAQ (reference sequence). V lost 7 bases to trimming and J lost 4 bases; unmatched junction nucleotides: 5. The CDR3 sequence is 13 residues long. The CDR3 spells CASKVAGADTQYF. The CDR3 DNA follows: TGTGCCAGCAAGGTCGCGGGGGCAGATACGCAGTATTTT. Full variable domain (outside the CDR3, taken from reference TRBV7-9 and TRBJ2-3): DTGVSQNPRHKITKRGQNVTFRCDPISEHNRLYWYRQTLGQGPEFLTYFQNEAQLEKSRLLSDRFSAERPKGSFSTLEIQRTEQGDSAMYLCASKVAGADTQYFGPGTRLTVL.

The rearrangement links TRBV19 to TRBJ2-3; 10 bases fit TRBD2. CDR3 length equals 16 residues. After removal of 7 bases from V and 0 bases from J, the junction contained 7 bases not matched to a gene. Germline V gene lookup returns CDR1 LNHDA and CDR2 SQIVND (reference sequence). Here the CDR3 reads CASTRLAGHSTDTQYF. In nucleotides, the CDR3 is TGTGCCAGTACAAGACTAGCGGGCCATAGCACAGATACGCAGTATTTT.

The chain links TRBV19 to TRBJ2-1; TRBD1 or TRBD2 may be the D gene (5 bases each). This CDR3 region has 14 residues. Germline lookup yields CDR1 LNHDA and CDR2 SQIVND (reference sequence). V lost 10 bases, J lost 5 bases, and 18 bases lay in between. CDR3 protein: CATQAGAENNEQFF. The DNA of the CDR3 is TGTGCCACCCAAGCCGGGGCAGAAAACAATGAGCAGTTCTTC.

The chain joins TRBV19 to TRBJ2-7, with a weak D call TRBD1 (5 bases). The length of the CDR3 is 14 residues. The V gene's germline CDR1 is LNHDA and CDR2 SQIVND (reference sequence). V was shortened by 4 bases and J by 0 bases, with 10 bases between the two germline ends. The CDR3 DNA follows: TGTGCCAGTAGTAGCTTGGGGCCCTCCTACGAGCAGTACTTC. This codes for CASSSLGPSYEQYF.

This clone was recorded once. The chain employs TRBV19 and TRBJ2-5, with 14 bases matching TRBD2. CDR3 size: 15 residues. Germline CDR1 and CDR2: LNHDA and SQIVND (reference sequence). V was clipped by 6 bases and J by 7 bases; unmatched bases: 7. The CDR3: CASSGLAGGLGTQYF. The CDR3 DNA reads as TGTGCCAGTAGCGGACTAGCGGGGGGTCTTGGGACCCAGTACTTC.

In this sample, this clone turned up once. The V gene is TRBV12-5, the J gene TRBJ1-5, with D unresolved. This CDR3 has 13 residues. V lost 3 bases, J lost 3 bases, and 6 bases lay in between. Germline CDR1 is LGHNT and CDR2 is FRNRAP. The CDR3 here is CASGLRDNQPQHF. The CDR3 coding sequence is TGTGCTAGTGGTTTACGGGACAATCAGCCCCAGCATTTT.

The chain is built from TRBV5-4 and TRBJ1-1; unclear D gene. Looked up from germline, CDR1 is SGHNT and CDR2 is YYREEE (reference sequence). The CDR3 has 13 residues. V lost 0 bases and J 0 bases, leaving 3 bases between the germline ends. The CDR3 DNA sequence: TGTGCCAGCAGCTTGGCTCTGAACACTGAAGCTTTCTTT. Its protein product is CASSLALNTEAFF.

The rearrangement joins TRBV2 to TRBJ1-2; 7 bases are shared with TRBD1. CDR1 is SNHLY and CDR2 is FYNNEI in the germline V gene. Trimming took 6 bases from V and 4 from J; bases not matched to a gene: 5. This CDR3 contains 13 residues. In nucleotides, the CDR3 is TGTGCCAGCAGAGGGGGCGCCTCCTATGGCTACACCTTC. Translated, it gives CASRGGASYGYTF.

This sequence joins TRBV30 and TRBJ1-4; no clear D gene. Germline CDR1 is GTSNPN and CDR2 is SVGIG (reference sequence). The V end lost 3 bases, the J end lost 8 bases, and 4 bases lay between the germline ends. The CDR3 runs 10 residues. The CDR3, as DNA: TGTGCCTGGAGGGGGGAAAAACTGTTTTTT. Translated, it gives CAWRGEKLFF.

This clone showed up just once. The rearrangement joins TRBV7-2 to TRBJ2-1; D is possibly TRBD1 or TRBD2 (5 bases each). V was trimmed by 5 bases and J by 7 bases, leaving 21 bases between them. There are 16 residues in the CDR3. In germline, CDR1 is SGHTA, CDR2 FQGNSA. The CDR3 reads CASSLQTGLVGNEQFF. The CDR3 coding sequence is TGTGCCAGCAGCCTGCAAACAGGACTGGTAGGGAATGAGCAGTTCTTC.

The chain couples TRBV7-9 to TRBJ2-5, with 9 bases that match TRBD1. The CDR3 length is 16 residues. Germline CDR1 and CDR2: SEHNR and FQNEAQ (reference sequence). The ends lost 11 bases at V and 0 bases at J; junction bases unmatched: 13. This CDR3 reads CACQSPTGGDQETQYF. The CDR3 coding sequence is TGTGCCTGCCAGTCCCCTACAGGGGGCGACCAAGAGACCCAGTACTTC.

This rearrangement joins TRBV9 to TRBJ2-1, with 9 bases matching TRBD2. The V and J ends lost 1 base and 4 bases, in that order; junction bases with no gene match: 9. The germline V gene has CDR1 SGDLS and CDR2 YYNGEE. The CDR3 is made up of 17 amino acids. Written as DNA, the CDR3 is TGTGCCAGCAGCGTACTATCCCGCGGGGGGGGATACAATGAGCAGTTCTTC. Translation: CASSVLSRGGGYNEQFF. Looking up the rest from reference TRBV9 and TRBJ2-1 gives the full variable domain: DSGVTQTPKHLITATGQRVTLRCSPRSGDLSVYWYQQSLDQGLQFLIQYYNGEERAKGNILERFSAQQFPDLHSELNLSSLELGDSALYFCASSVLSRGGGYNEQFFGPGTRLTVL.